This TCR beta chain was found in a study of blood T cell repertoires in COVID-19. Trimming shortened V by 2 bases and J by 1 base, and 8 bases separated the two germline ends. From germline, CDR1 is SGHRS and CDR2 YFSETQ. The length of the CDR3 is 14 residues. Participant ages covered roughly 18 to 89 years across 20 to 30 US areas. Clinical history as reported by participants underpinned cohort assignment. A PCR-confirmed or clinician-diagnosed COVID-19 case had contacted exposed participants within 2 weeks of entry. Data came from immunoSEQ multiplex PCR; TCRdb stores just in-frame clones and leaves some out. The sample includes about 300,000 clones, over 85% of them seen just once.

Input material: PBMCs or T cells enriched from blood (not recorded which). This sequence joins TRBV5-1 and TRBJ2-3; the D is unclear. The sequence came from a woman aged 50 to 60 who had been exposed to COVID-19. DNA of the CDR3: TGCGCCAGCAGCTTAGCGACGGGCACAGATACGCAGTATTTT. This codes for CASSLATGTDTQYF.